This T cell receptor beta chain stems from a study of CD8 T cells in ankylosing spondylitis. General observations from the study: Clones linked to disease, bearing a CD8+ phenotype, were relatively rare in peripheral blood. Reportedly, matched ankylosing spondylitis synovial fluid was significantly enriched for disease-linked clones. For ankylosing spondylitis blood, a TCR beta motif of eight or nine highly homologous variants appeared characteristic.

This clonotype was observed at least ten times. Its specificity is not known. Quantitative 5'-RACE with molecular barcodes generated TCR beta libraries. TCRdb reprocessed the 5' RACE reads with MiXCR, giving one entry per CDR3 protein. The sample holds about 300,000 distinct CDR3 sequences, around 10% seen once. This CDR3 is 15 amino acids long. The germline V gene encodes CDR1 DFQATT and CDR2 SNEGSKA (reference sequence). V was shortened by 5 bases and J by 1 base, with 16 bases between the two germline ends. Sequenced input: blood, either unsorted or a sorted T cell fraction (not recorded which). The receptor was isolated from a female donor with ankylosing spondylitis or in good health (not recorded which). The chain employs TRBV20-1 and TRBJ2-3; weak D call: TRBD1 (6 bases). In nucleotides, the CDR3 is TGCAGTGCTTTCGCAGGGGAACCCGGCACAGATACGCAGTATTTT. Translation: CSAFAGEPGTDTQYF.